The text below deals with one TCR beta chain. As yet, its antigen is unknown. Between the trimmed V and J ends, which lost 4 bases and 3 bases, there was a span of 12 bases. The CDR3 extends over 14 amino acids. Looked up from germline, CDR1 is WSHSY and CDR2 is SAAADI. The sample belongs to a study of tumor-infiltrating lymphocytes in localized non-small cell lung cancer. Whole-study context: Some samples were collected after neoadjuvant chemotherapy; smokers, never-smokers and several histologies were included. Study-level results: Higher tumor T cell infiltration than in uninvolved lung was supported by TCRbeta sequencing. Tumor T-cell fraction from TCR sequencing was not associated with recurrence-free survival (p = 0.61). IM1 and IM2 tumors showed no difference in T-cell fraction.

Using immunoSEQ multiplex PCR, the repertoire was profiled, and TCRdb retains in-frame clones only, with some absent. In the table there are 15,000 to 20,000 clones, over 70% of which are singletons. Sequencing used lung tumor tissue. The V and J genes are TRBV10-2 and TRBJ1-2; unclear D gene. The receptor comes from a human donor with non-small cell lung cancer. The CDR3 here is CASSVSGPDYGYTF. The CDR3 nucleotides are TGCGCCAGCAGTGTTTCAGGCCCGGACTATGGCTACACCTTC.